Presented here are 21 T cell receptor beta chains from one specimen sequenced in a study of blood T cell repertoires in COVID-19. Assay used: immunoSEQ multiplex PCR; TCRdb lists only in-frame clones, some missing. The data contain approximately 81,000 clones, around 88% of them singletons. Sequenced input: PBMCs or T cells enriched from blood (not recorded which). The origin of the receptors is a woman aged 45 to 65 with acute COVID-19.

The gene calls are TRBV11-3 and TRBJ2-2; no firm D call. The CDR3 has 13 amino acids. Deletions cut 3 bases from V and 1 base from J, with 3 bases between. CDR1 and CDR2 (germline): SGHNT, YENEEA. The CDR3 loop reads CASSFGNTGELFF. CDR3 nucleotide sequence: TGTGCCAGCAGCTTCGGGAACACCGGGGAGCTGTTTTTT.

The chain recombines TRBV12-3 or TRBV12-4 with TRBJ2-5; D ambiguous. Deletions cut 5 bases from V and 5 bases from J, with 6 bases between. This CDR3 has 11 amino acids. DNA of the CDR3: TGTGCCAGCAGTCAACAGGAGACCCAGTACTTC. Encoded protein: CASSQQETQYF.

The chain links TRBV29-1 to TRBJ1-5; 9 bases map to TRBD1. Germline trimming cut 4 bases from V and 7 bases from J; bases unmatched to any gene: 5. CDR1 is SQVTM and CDR2 is ANQGSEA in the germline V gene. This CDR3 contains 13 residues. CDR3 loop: CSVGTGAGQPQHF. As DNA, the CDR3 is TGCAGCGTTGGGACAGGGGCAGGCCAGCCCCAGCATTTT. The whole variable domain, filled in from reference TRBV29-1 and TRBJ1-5, reads SAVISQKPSRDICQRGTSLTIQCQVDSQVTMMFWYRQQPGQSLTLIATANQGSEATYESGFVIDKFPISRPNLTFSTLTVSNMSPEDSSIYLCSVGTGAGQPQHFGDGTRLSIL.

V usage is TRBV3-1 (or the pseudogene TRBV3-2) and J usage is TRBJ2-3; 7 nucleotides match TRBD1. The CDR3 extends over 16 amino acids. The germline V gene has CDR1 LGHDT and CDR2 YNNKEL (reference sequence). V shed 2 bases and J 4 bases; nucleotides not matched to a gene: 9. CDR3: CASSQNPGQASDTQYF. CDR3 DNA sequence: TGTGCCAGCAGCCAAAACCCTGGACAGGCATCAGATACGCAGTATTTT.

This chain uses TRBV18 with TRBJ1-2; 8 nucleotides align to TRBD1. This CDR3 comprises 14 residues. Germline CDR1 reads KGHSH; CDR2 reads LQKENI. The J segment lost 6 bases and the V segment lost 2 bases, leaving 5 bases of the junction unmatched. CDR3: CASSPGTGRDGYTF. The CDR3 DNA follows: TGTGCCAGCTCACCAGGGACAGGCCGAGATGGCTACACCTTC.

The chain couples TRBV28 to TRBJ1-2; 7 positions agree with TRBD1. CDR3 length equals 14 residues. CDR1 and CDR2 from the germline V gene are MDHEN and SYDVKM. V trimming: 7 bases; J trimming: 7 bases; junction bases outside the gene matches: 12. DNA of the CDR3: TGTGCCAGCATCAAGACAGGGCGGGGTATTGGCTACACCTTC. Its protein product is CASIKTGRGIGYTF.

CDR3 protein: CASSLVGGEMNTEAFF. CDR3 coding DNA: TGCGCCAGCAGCTTGGTTGGTGGGGAGATGAACACTGAAGCTTTCTTT. The genes are TRBV5-1 and TRBJ1-1; D unresolved. Between the trimmed V and J ends, which lost 0 bases and 0 bases, there was a span of 12 bases. Germline-derived CDR1 and CDR2 are SGHRS and YFSETQ. The CDR3 covers 16 residues. Full variable domain (remainder filled in from reference TRBV5-1 and TRBJ1-1): KAGVTQTPRYLIKTRGQQVTLSCSPISGHRSVSWYQQTPGQGLQFLFEYFSETQRNKGNFPGRFSGRQFSNSRSEMNVSTLELGDSALYLCASSLVGGEMNTEAFFGQGTRLTVV.

The chain is built from TRBV7-9 and TRBJ2-3, with 7 positions matching TRBD2. J was trimmed by 0 bases and V by 0 bases; bases with no gene match: 12. CDR1 SEHNR and CDR2 FQNEAQ come from the germline V gene (reference sequence). The CDR3 has 19 amino acids. This chain's CDR3 is CASSLALAGDKLSTDTQYF. The CDR3 DNA reads TGTGCCAGCAGCTTAGCCCTCGCGGGAGACAAGCTAAGCACAGATACGCAGTATTTT.

The chain couples TRBV5-4 to TRBJ1-1, with TRBD1 matching 9 bases. The CDR3 loop spans 16 amino acids. Germline CDR1 SGHNT, CDR2 YYREEE (reference sequence). After removal of 3 bases from V and 1 base from J, the junction contained 7 bases not matched to a gene. The CDR3, as DNA: TGTGCCAGCAGCTCCCTTGGACAGGGGACGAACACTGAAGCTTTCTTT. Translation: CASSSLGQGTNTEAFF. Complete variable domain (other parts from reference TRBV5-4 and TRBJ1-1): ETGVTQSPTHLIKTRGQQVTLRCSSQSGHNTVSWYQQALGQGPQFIFQYYREEENGRGNFPPRFSGLQFPNYSSELNVNALELDDSALYLCASSSLGQGTNTEAFFGQGTRLTVV.

The chain links TRBV29-1 to TRBJ2-2, with 12 bases that match TRBD1. Germline V gene data show CDR1 as SQVTM and CDR2 as ANQGSEA. V shed 6 bases and J 7 bases; nucleotides not matched to a gene: 3. CDR3 length equals 13 residues. In nucleotides, the CDR3 is TGCAGCGTGGGACAGGGGGCTGGCGGGGAGCTGTTTTTT. The encoded protein is CSVGQGAGGELFF.

The genes are TRBV3-1 (or the pseudogene TRBV3-2) and TRBJ1-2, with D possibly TRBD1 on 5 matching bases. Trimming removed 1 base from V and 11 bases from J, with 17 bases in between. CDR1 and CDR2 from the germline V gene are LGHDT and YNNKEL (reference sequence). The length of the CDR3 is 14 residues. DNA for the CDR3: TGTGCCAGCAGCCAAGGGCGGAGGGGCTGGGGGTACACCTTC. Protein product: CASSQGRRGWGYTF.

This clone was counted a single time. The rearrangement links TRBV13 to TRBJ2-1; 7 nucleotides align to TRBD2. Germline V CDR1 and CDR2: PRHDT, FYEKMQ (reference sequence). Germline trimming cut 0 bases from V and 4 bases from J; bases unmatched to any gene: 9. This CDR3 is built from 17 residues. CDR3: CASSLGGSGPAYNEQFF. CDR3 sequence (DNA): TGTGCCAGCAGCTTAGGGGGTAGCGGGCCCGCTTACAATGAGCAGTTCTTC.

V and J are TRBV21-1 and TRBJ2-1; the table assigns TRBD1, which was not confirmed against the DNA. TRBV21-1 is labeled a pseudogene. This CDR3 comprises 14 residues. The CDR3 sequence is CASSKCPDYNEQFF. The CDR3 nucleotides read TGTGCCAGCAGCAAATGCCCAGATTACAATGAGCAGTTCTTC.

This chain uses TRBV6-1 with TRBJ2-2, with D possibly being TRBD1 (6 bases). This CDR3 contains 15 residues. Trimming left V 2 bases short and J 6 bases short, with 13 bases between. The germline gives CDR1 MNHNS, CDR2 SASEGT. The CDR3, as DNA: TGTGCCAGCAGTGAATATTCAGGGGCCCCCGGGGAGCTGTTTTTT. It codes for CASSEYSGAPGELFF.

This chain links TRBV25-1 with TRBJ1-1; D might be TRBD1 (5 bases). Between the trimmed V and J ends, which lost 4 bases and 7 bases, there was a span of 19 bases. CDR3 size: 15 residues. Germline CDR1 is MGHDK and CDR2 is SYGVNS. The CDR3 bases are TGTGCCAGCAGTGGCGCCCCGACCCTGGGGCTTGAAGCTTTCTTT. It is translated as CASSGAPTLGLEAFF.

CDR3 region: CASGLAGRGYYNSPLHF. In DNA, the CDR3 is TGTGCTAGTGGTTTGGCGGGCAGGGGGTACTATAATTCACCCCTCCACTTT. The chain is built from TRBV12-5 and TRBJ1-6; 7 bases agree with TRBD1. Germline CDR1 reads LGHNT; CDR2 reads FRNRAP. The ends lost 1 base at V and 3 bases at J; junction bases unmatched: 6. The CDR3 runs to 17 residues.

Here the CDR3 reads CASSQGLAGGVNEQFF. The CDR3 DNA follows: TGCGCCAGCAGCCAGGGACTAGCGGGAGGTGTCAATGAGCAGTTCTTC. The chain recombines TRBV4-3 with TRBJ2-1; 15 positions agree with TRBD2. The CDR3 contains 16 residues. With V trimmed by 3 bases and J by 6 bases, 3 bases remained unmatched. The germline CDR1 and CDR2 sequences are LGHNA and YSLEER.

The rearrangement links TRBV12-5 to TRBJ2-2, with D perhaps matching TRBD1 (6 bases). The CDR3 runs 15 residues. Germline V gene lookup returns CDR1 LGHNT and CDR2 FRNRAP. V lost 8 bases, J lost 1 base, and 14 bases lay in between. CDR3 sequence: CASWREGENTGELFF. The CDR3 coding sequence is TGTGCTAGTTGGAGAGAGGGGGAGAACACCGGGGAGCTGTTTTTT. Supplemented by reference TRBV12-5 and TRBJ2-2, the full variable domain reads DARVTQTPRHKVTEMGQEVTMRCQPILGHNTVFWYRQTMMQGLELLAYFRNRAPLDDSGMPKDRFSAEMPDATLATLKIQPSEPRDSAVYFCASWREGENTGELFFGEGSRLTVL.

The chain couples TRBV7-2 to TRBJ1-1; D may be TRBD1 (5 bases). The V gene lost 5 bases and the J gene lost 0 bases, with 10 bases spanning the gap. CDR1 is SGHTA and CDR2 is FQGNSA in the germline V gene. There are 14 residues in the CDR3. CDR3 in amino acids: CASSATELNTEAFF. The CDR3 bases are TGTGCCAGCAGCGCGACAGAGTTGAACACTGAAGCTTTCTTT.

This chain links TRBV5-1 with TRBJ2-1, with TRBD2 identical over 12 bases. Trimming removed 4 bases from V and 6 bases from J; junction bases left unmatched: 14. Germline values: CDR1 SGHRS, CDR2 YFSETQ. The CDR3 has 18 amino acids. CDR3 in amino acids: CASSAGLAGGPRVNEQFF. In DNA, the CDR3 is TGCGCCAGCAGCGCCGGGCTAGCGGGAGGGCCGAGGGTCAATGAGCAGTTCTTC.

The J gene is TRBJ2-4, the V gene TRBV11-1, with a weak D call TRBD1 (6 bases). V was pared by 1 base and J by 2 bases, with 12 bases between. The CDR3 length is 16 residues. Germline values: CDR1 SGHAT, CDR2 FQDESV (reference sequence). CDR3 residues: CASSLGAGESKNIQYF. The CDR3 DNA reads TGTGCCAGCAGCTTAGGGGCAGGGGAATCCAAAAACATTCAGTACTTC.